This T cell receptor beta chain appears in the sequencing data of a study of CD4 T cells in relation to SARS-CoV-2 and coronaviruses. As regards this clone: Its specificity is unknown.

The data were produced by immunoSEQ multiplex PCR, yet TCRdb's version contains in-frame clones alone and is incomplete. The sample includes more than 20,000 clones, about 77% seen only once; the top ten take 15% to 20%. Trimming took 4 bases from V and 3 from J; bases not matched to a gene: 4. CDR1 and CDR2 (germline): SEHNR, FQNEAQ (reference sequence). The CDR3 is made up of 15 amino acids. The unexposed donors gave CD4+ T cells in about 2010-2018, prior to COVID-19. After about 11 days of culture, CD4+ T cells were isolated. The receptor comes from a human donor in good health. The sample comprised CD4+ T cells from PBMCs, cultured in vitro. The chain has TRBV7-9 and TRBJ1-4, with TRBD1 identical over 8 bases. CDR3 DNA: TGTGCCAGCAGCTCGACAGGGGATCCTAATGAAAAACTGTTTTTT. It yields the protein CASSSTGDPNEKLFF.